These 2 T cell receptor beta chains were sequenced from one sample in a study of T-cell reconstitution after alpha-beta-depleted transplantation in children. This sample's TCRbeta library carried unique molecular identifier barcodes. TCRdb redid the calling of the PCR reads with MiXCR, one entry per CDR3 protein. The data show some 70,000 distinct CDR3 sequences, roughly 6.6% seen once. The sample was PBMCs from the stem cell graft donor, taken from the stem cell graft. Receptor source: a human donor who donated a stem cell graft to a child with acute lymphoblastic leukemia.

This clonotype has ten or more counts. This sequence joins TRBV12-3 or TRBV12-4 and TRBJ2-2; 10 bases are shared with TRBD2. V shed 4 bases and J 0 bases; nucleotides not matched to a gene: 11. This CDR3 has 19 amino acids. The CDR3 region has the DNA TGTGCCAGCAGTTACGCGACTAGCGGGTTACCCGCGAACACCGGGGAGCTGTTTTTT. Translation: CASSYATSGLPANTGELFF.

This clonotype occurred many times. V is TRBV9 and J is TRBJ2-3; D possibly corresponds to TRBD1 (5 bases). The CDR3 covers 16 residues. From germline, CDR1 is SGDLS and CDR2 YYNGEE. V gave up 0 bases and J gave up 3 bases, with 14 bases separating them. The CDR3 region has the DNA TGTGCCAGCAGCGTAGTTGACAGCCTACCGACAGATACGCAGTATTTT. Amino acids: CASSVVDSLPTDTQYF.